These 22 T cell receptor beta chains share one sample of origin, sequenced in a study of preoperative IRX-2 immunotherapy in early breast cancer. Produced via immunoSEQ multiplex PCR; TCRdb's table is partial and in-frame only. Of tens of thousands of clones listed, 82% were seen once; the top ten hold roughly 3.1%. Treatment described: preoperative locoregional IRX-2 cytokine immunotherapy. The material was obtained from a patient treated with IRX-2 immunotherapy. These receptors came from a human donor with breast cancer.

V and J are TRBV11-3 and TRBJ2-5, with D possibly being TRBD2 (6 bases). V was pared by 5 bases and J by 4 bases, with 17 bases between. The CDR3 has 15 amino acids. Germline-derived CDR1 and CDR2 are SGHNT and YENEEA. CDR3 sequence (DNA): TGTGCCAGCAGCCGGGGAGGTTCCGGGCCAGAGACCCAGTACTTC. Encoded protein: CASSRGGSGPETQYF.

The CDR3 DNA follows: TGTGCCAGCAGTTACAAGGCCTACGAGCAGTACTTC. Protein product: CASSYKAYEQYF. The chain combines TRBV6-4 with TRBJ2-7; D gene ambiguous. Trimming stripped 5 bases from V and 2 bases from J, with 7 bases between. This CDR3 contains 12 residues. Per germline, CDR1 MRHNA and CDR2 SNTAGT.

CDR3 amino acids: CASSLGEPNQPQHF. The CDR3 coding sequence is TGCGCCAGCAGCTTGGGGGAGCCCAATCAGCCCCAGCATTTT. The gene calls are TRBV5-1 and TRBJ1-5, with unresolved D. V was clipped by 0 bases and J by 3 bases, with 7 bases between them. Germline V gene sequence: CDR1 SGHRS, CDR2 YFSETQ. This CDR3 has 14 residues. Supplemented by reference TRBV5-1 and TRBJ1-5, the full variable domain reads KAGVTQTPRYLIKTRGQQVTLSCSPISGHRSVSWYQQTPGQGLQFLFEYFSETQRNKGNFPGRFSGRQFSNSRSEMNVSTLELGDSALYLCASSLGEPNQPQHFGDGTRLSIL.

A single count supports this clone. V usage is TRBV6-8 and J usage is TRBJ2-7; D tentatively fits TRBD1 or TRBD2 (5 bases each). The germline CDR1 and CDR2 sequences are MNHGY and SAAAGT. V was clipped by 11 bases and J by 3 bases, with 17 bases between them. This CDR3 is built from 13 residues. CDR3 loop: CAASGTQSYEQYF. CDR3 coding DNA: TGTGCCGCTTCCGGGACCCAGAGCTACGAGCAGTACTTC.

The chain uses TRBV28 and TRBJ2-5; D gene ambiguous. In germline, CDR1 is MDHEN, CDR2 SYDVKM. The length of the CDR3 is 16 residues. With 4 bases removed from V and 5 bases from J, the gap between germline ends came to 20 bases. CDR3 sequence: CASSSTIRVFLETQYF. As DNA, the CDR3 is TGTGCCAGCAGTTCCACGATACGGGTGTTTCTGGAGACCCAGTACTTC.

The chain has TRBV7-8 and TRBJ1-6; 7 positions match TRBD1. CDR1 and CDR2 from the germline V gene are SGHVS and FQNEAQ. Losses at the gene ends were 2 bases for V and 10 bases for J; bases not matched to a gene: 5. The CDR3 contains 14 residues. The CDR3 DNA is TGTGCCAGCAGCTTATTGAGGGGGCCCTCACCCCTCCACTTT. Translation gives CASSLLRGPSPLHF.

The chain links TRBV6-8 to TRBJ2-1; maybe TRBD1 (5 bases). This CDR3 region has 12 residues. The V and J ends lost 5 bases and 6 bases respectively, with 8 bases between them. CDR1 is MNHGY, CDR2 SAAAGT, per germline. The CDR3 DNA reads TGTGCCAGCAGTGGGCAGGGCAATGAGCAGTTCTTC. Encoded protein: CASSGQGNEQFF.

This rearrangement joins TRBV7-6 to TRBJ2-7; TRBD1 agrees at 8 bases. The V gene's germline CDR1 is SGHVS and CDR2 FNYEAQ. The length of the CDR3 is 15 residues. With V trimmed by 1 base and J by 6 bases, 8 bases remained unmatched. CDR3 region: CASSLVSGGEGEQYF. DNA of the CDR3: TGTGCCAGCAGCTTAGTTTCAGGGGGCGAGGGCGAGCAGTACTTC.

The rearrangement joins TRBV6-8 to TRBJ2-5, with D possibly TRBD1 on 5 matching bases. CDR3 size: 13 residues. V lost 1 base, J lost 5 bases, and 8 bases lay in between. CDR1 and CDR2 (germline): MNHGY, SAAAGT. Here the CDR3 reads CASSYWKGETQYF. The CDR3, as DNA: TGTGCCAGCAGTTACTGGAAGGGGGAGACCCAGTACTTC.

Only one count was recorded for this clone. In nucleotides, the CDR3 is TGTGCCAGCAGCGCCCCGGCGGGCGGTCGGACCTACGAGCAGTACTTC. Translation gives CASSAPAGGRTYEQYF. The chain employs TRBV6-8 and TRBJ2-7; perhaps TRBD2 as D (5 bases). The germline V gene encodes CDR1 MNHGY and CDR2 SAAAGT. The CDR3 has 16 residues. The ends were cut back, 6 bases at V and 2 bases at J, with 20 bases in the middle.

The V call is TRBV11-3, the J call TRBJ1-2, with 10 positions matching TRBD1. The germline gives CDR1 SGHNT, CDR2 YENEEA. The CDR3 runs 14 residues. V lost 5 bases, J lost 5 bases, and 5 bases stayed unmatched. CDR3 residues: CASSLGQGIYGYTF. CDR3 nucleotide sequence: TGTGCCAGCAGCCTGGGACAGGGGATATATGGCTACACCTTC. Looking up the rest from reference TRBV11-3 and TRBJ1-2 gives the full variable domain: EAGVVQSPRYKIIEKKQPVAFWCNPISGHNTLYWYLQNLGQGPELLIRYENEEAVDDSQLPKDRFSAERLKGVDSTLKIQPAELGDSAVYLCASSLGQGIYGYTFGSGTRLTVV.

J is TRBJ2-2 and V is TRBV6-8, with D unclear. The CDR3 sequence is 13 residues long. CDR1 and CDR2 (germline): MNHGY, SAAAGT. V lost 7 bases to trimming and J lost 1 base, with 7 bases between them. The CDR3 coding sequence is TGTGCCAGCATGCCCAAGAACACCGGGGAGCTGTTTTTT. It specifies CASMPKNTGELFF.

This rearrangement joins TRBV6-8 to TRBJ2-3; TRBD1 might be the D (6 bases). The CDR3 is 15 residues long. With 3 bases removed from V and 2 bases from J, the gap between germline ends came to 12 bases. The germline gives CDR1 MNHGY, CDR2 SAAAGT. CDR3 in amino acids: CASSYEQGDTDTQYF. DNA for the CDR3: TGTGCCAGCAGTTATGAACAGGGAGACACAGATACGCAGTATTTT.

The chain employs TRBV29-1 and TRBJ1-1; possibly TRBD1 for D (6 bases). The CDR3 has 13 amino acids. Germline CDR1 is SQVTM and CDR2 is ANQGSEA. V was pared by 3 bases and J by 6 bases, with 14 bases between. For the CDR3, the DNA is TGCAGCGTTGAGGCAGGGGTGGACTCTGAAGCTTTCTTT. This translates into CSVEAGVDSEAFF.

CDR3 loop: CASSPSYNSPLHF. CDR3 DNA: TGTGCCAGCAGCCCCTCCTATAATTCACCCCTCCACTTT. The chain is built from TRBV28 and TRBJ1-6; D gene uncertain. The CDR3 has 13 amino acids. The germline V gene has CDR1 MDHEN and CDR2 SYDVKM. V gave up 6 bases and J gave up 0 bases, with 3 bases separating them.

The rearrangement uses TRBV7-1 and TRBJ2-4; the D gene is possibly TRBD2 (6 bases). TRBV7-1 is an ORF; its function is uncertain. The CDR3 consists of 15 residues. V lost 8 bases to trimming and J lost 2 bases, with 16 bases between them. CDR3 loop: CASSLGGPTKNIQYF. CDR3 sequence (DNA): TGTGCCAGCTCTCTCGGAGGGCCGACCAAAAACATTCAGTACTTC.

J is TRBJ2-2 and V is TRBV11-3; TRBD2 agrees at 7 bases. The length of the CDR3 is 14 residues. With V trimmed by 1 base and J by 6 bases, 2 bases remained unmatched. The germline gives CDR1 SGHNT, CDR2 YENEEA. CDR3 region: CASSLGLAAGELFF. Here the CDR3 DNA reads TGTGCCAGCAGCTTAGGTCTAGCGGCCGGGGAGCTGTTTTTT. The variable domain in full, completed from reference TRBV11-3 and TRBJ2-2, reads EAGVVQSPRYKIIEKKQPVAFWCNPISGHNTLYWYLQNLGQGPELLIRYENEEAVDDSQLPKDRFSAERLKGVDSTLKIQPAELGDSAVYLCASSLGLAAGELFFGEGSRLTVL.

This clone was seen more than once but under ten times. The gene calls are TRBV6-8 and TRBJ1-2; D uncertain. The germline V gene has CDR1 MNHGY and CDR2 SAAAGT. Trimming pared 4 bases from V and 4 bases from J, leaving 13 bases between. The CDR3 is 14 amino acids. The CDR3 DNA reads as TGTGCCAGCAGTTTCGACGGCCGGAGCTATGGCTACACCTTC. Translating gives CASSFDGRSYGYTF.

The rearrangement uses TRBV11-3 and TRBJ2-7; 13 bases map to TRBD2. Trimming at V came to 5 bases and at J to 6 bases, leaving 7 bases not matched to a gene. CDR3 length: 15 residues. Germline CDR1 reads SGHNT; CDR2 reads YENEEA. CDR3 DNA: TGTGCCAGCAGCCTCACTAGCGGGAGGGCGTCCGAGCAGTACTTC. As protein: CASSLTSGRASEQYF.

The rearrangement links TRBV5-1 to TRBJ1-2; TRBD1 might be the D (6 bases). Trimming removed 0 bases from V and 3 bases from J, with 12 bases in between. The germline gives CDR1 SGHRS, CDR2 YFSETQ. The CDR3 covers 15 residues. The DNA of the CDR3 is TGCGCCAGCAGCTTGGTACAGGGAAGGGACTATGGCTACACCTTC. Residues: CASSLVQGRDYGYTF.

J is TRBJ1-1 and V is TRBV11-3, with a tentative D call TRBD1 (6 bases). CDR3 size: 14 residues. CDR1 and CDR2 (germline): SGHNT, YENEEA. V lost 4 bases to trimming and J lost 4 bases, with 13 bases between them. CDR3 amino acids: CASSSNRESTEAFF. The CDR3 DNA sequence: TGTGCCAGCAGCTCCAACAGGGAGAGCACTGAAGCTTTCTTT.

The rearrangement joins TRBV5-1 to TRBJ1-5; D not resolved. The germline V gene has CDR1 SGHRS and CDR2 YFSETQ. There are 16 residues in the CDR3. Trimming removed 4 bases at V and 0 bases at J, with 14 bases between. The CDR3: CASSPGAGYSNQPQHF. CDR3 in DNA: TGCGCCAGCAGCCCGGGAGCCGGATATAGCAATCAGCCCCAGCATTTT.